This is a list of T cell receptor beta chains from one sample in a study of metastatic and nonmetastatic thyroid tumors. From the PCR reads, TCRdb re-called clones with MiXCR. The sample shows roughly 81,000 clones, over 8.5% of them seen only once. The sequenced sample was blood. Every receptor here comes from a female donor with papillary thyroid cancer or a benign thyroid nodule (not recorded which). Some clones in this sample may be carry-over from other donors' samples. CDR3s include the opening cysteine and the closing phenylalanine or tryptophan. Fields, in order: D gene, clone size, J gene, V gene, CDR3 length, CDR3 protein, CDR3 DNA. D genes are given only for firm matches. A clone size is listed for some rows: how often the clone was seen (once, few, many), or a class if it is expanded.

NA | many | TRBJ2-7 | TRBV7-6 | 15 | CASSLAGELSYEQYF | TGTGCCAGCAGCTTAGCAGGAGAACTCTCCTACGAGCAGTACTTC
TRBD1 | many | TRBJ2-7 | TRBV5-1 | 15 | CASSGDRHVSYEQYF | TGCGCCAGCAGCGGGGACAGACACGTCTCCTACGAGCAGTACTTC
NA | many | TRBJ2-7 | TRBV27 | 12 | CASAAKNYEQYF | TGTGCCAGCGCAGCGAAGAACTACGAGCAGTACTTC
NA | many | TRBJ2-3 | TRBV20-1 | 15 | CSARDPGRYTDTQYF | TGCAGTGCTAGAGATCCGGGGCGTTACACAGATACGCAGTATTTT
TRBD1 | many | TRBJ2-2 | TRBV5-5 | 13 | CAGGQGNTGELFF | TGTGCCGGGGGACAGGGGAACACCGGGGAGCTGTTTTTT
NA | many | TRBJ1-5 | TRBV5-5 | 16 | CASSSQGSVSNQPQHF | TGTGCCAGCAGCTCTCAGGGGTCGGTGAGCAATCAGCCCCAGCATTTT
NA | many | TRBJ2-5 | TRBV18 | 13 | CASSPGQSETQYF | TGTGCCAGCTCACCGGGCCAGTCTGAGACCCAGTACTTC
NA | many | TRBJ1-5 | TRBV15 | 15 | CATSRDQGSNQPQHF | TGTGCCACCAGCAGAGATCAGGGAAGCAATCAGCCCCAGCATTTT
NA | few | TRBJ2-2 | TRBV12-3/TRBV12-4 | 13 | CASSPGVAGELFF | TGTGCCAGCAGTCCAGGGGTCGCCGGGGAGCTGTTTTTT
NA | many | TRBJ2-7 | TRBV19 | 15 | CASSSRPTASYEQYF | TGTGCCAGTAGTTCGAGGCCGACAGCCTCCTACGAGCAGTACTTC
TRBD1 | many | TRBJ2-1 | TRBV24-1 | 16 | CATSAPRGQDYNEQFF | TGTGCCACCAGTGCCCCCCGGGGACAGGACTACAATGAGCAGTTCTTC
TRBD1 | many | TRBJ1-5 | TRBV29-1 | 12 | CSAGQSNQPQHF | TGCAGCGCGGGACAGAGCAATCAGCCCCAGCATTTT
NA | many | TRBJ1-1 | TRBV12-3/TRBV12-4 | 13 | CASSLAWGTEAFF | TGTGCCAGCAGTTTAGCATGGGGCACTGAAGCTTTCTTT
TRBD2 | many | TRBJ2-1 | TRBV7-3 | 16 | CASSLTAGGAYNEQFF | TGTGCCAGCAGCTTAACCGCGGGGGGGGCCTACAATGAGCAGTTCTTC
NA | many | TRBJ1-6 | TRBV5-1 | 15 | CASSLAGGIYSPLHF | TGCGCCAGCAGCTTGGCGGGGGGCATTTATTCACCCCTCCACTTT
NA | NA | TRBJ2-7 | TRBV3-1 | 14 | CASSHGVTLGEQYF | TGTGCCAGCAGCCACGGCGTTACCCTTGGCGAGCAGTACTTC
TRBD1 | many | TRBJ1-4 | TRBV6-1 | 15 | CASSYKQGLIEKLFF | TGTGCCAGCAGTTATAAACAGGGGTTGATTGAAAAACTGTTTTTT
NA | many | TRBJ1-3 | TRBV5-4 | 14 | CASSFQGQGNTIYF | TGTGCCAGCAGCTTCCAAGGACAGGGAAACACCATATATTTT
TRBD1 | NA | TRBJ2-1 | TRBV20-1 | 15 | CSARVGDRAYNEQFF | TGCAGTGCTAGAGTGGGGGACAGGGCCTACAATGAGCAGTTCTTC
TRBD1 | many | TRBJ1-1 | TRBV12-3/TRBV12-4 | 13 | CASSRQGLAEAFF | TGTGCCAGCAGTCGACAGGGTCTAGCTGAAGCTTTCTTT
NA | many | TRBJ2-7 | TRBV12-3/TRBV12-4 | 13 | CASSPDGIHEQYF | TGTGCCAGCTCTCCCGACGGGATCCACGAGCAGTACTTC
NA | NA | TRBJ2-6 | TRBV6-9 | 17 | CVSRPRDDRSGANVLTF | TGTGTCAGCAGACCGCGGGACGACCGCTCTGGGGCCAACGTCCTGACTTTC
NA | many | TRBJ2-6 | TRBV25-1 | 20 | CASRGEGGGITRSGANVLTF | TGTGCCAGCCGGGGAGAGGGGGGGGGGATTACGCGCTCTGGGGCCAACGTCCTGACTTTC
NA | few | TRBJ2-6 | TRBV2 | 14 | CASSADSGANVLTF | TGTGCCAGCAGTGCAGACTCTGGGGCCAACGTCCTGACTTTC
NA | many | TRBJ2-2 | TRBV2 | 12 | CASSRNSGELFF | TGTGCCAGCAGTAGGAATTCCGGGGAGCTGTTTTTT
TRBD2 | few | TRBJ2-5 | TRBV10-2 | 15 | CASSMGLAGQETQYF | TGCGCCAGCAGTATGGGACTAGCGGGGCAAGAGACCCAGTACTTC
TRBD2 | many | TRBJ2-7 | TRBV20-1 | 15 | CSARDLAGSSYEQYF | TGCAGTGCTAGAGACCTAGCGGGGAGCTCCTACGAGCAGTACTTC
TRBD1 | many | TRBJ1-3 | TRBV18 | 17 | CASSPRAGGASGNTIYF | TGTGCCAGCTCACCACGAGCAGGGGGAGCCTCTGGAAACACCATATATTTT
NA | NA | TRBJ2-4 | TRBV14 | 17 | CASSQDNWGQAKNIQYF | TGTGCCAGCAGCCAAGACAATTGGGGTCAGGCCAAAAACATTCAGTACTTC
NA | NA | TRBJ1-1 | TRBV20-1 | 14 | CSASSHMGDTEAFF | TGCAGTGCTAGTTCCCACATGGGAGACACTGAAGCTTTCTTT
NA | many | TRBJ2-3 | TRBV10-2 | 13 | CASSGSEGDTQYF | TGCGCCAGCAGTGGGAGCGAAGGAGATACGCAGTATTTT
NA | many | TRBJ1-1 | TRBV13 | 14 | CASSLDSTNTEAFF | TGTGCCAGCAGCTTAGACAGCACGAACACTGAAGCTTTCTTT
NA | many | TRBJ1-2 | TRBV24-1 | 12 | CATSVGSYGYTF | TGTGCCACCAGTGTGGGTTCCTATGGCTACACCTTC
NA | many | TRBJ2-7 | TRBV20-1 | 14 | CSARPVAIFYEQYF | TGCAGTGCTAGACCGGTAGCTATCTTCTACGAGCAGTACTTC
TRBD1 | many | TRBJ2-7 | TRBV25-1 | 12 | CAISTGGYEQYF | TGTGCCATCTCGACAGGGGGCTACGAGCAGTACTTC
TRBD1 | many | TRBJ1-2 | TRBV9 | 15 | CASSVGGTGPYGYTF | TGTGCCAGCAGCGTAGGAGGGACAGGTCCGTATGGCTACACCTTC
NA | many | TRBJ1-5 | TRBV6-2/TRBV6-3 | 14 | CASSYSKGNQPQHF | TGTGCCAGCAGTTACTCGAAGGGGAATCAGCCCCAGCATTTT
NA | many | TRBJ2-3 | TRBV24-1 | 12 | CAAGRGTDTQYF | TGTGCAGCGGGCAGGGGAACAGATACGCAGTATTTT
TRBD1 | many | TRBJ1-1 | TRBV30 | 14 | CAWSVQGAFTEAFF | TGTGCCTGGAGTGTTCAGGGGGCCTTCACTGAAGCTTTCTTT